This T cell receptor beta chain was identified in a study of CD8+ T cells in alopecia areata. Described treatment: oral pan-JAK inhibitor, 5-10 mg twice daily. The researchers isolated CD4+ and CD8+ T cells from PBMCs by sorting. Regarding this clone: Its antigen is not known.

This CDR3 comprises 12 residues. Germline values: CDR1 GTSNPN, CDR2 SVGIG (reference sequence). Trimming shortened V by 3 bases and J by 7 bases, and 10 bases separated the two germline ends. TCR sequencing used cDNA made by reverse transcription of extracted RNA. Sequencing was performed with immunoSEQ multiplex PCR; in TCRdb, only in-frame clones are kept and a portion is missing. The repertoire has approximately 210,000 clones, less than 50% of them found once; the top ten carry about 2.6%. Findings and caveats of the study: Tofacitinib produced a significant decrease in scalp clonality and in expanded CD8+ clones among the top 100. One nonresponder leaves baseline CD8+ expansion's link to response uncertain. Many expanded lesional clones persisted during tofacitinib (in both scalp and blood).

The chain links TRBV30 to TRBJ1-3; D unresolved. This specimen was CD4+ T cells sorted from blood, taken at approximately week 36, from a patient treated with tofacitinib. This TCR came from a human donor with alopecia areata. As DNA, the CDR3 is TGTGCCTGGAGCGCAGAACGGAACACCATATATTTT. The encoded protein is CAWSAERNTIYF.